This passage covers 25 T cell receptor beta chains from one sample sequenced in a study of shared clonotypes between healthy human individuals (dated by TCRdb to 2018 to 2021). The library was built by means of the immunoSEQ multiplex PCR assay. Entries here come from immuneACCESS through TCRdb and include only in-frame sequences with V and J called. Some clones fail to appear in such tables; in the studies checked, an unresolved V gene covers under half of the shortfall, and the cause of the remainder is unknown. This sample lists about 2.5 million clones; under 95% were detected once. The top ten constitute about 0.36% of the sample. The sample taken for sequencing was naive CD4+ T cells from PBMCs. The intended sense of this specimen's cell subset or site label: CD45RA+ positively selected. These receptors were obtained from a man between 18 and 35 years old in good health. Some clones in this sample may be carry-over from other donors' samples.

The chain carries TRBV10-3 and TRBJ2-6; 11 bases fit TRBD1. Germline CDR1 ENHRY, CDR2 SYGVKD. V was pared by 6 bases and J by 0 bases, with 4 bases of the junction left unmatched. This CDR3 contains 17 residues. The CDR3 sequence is CAISTGTGGSGANVLTF. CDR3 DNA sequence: TGTGCCATCAGCACCGGGACAGGGGGCTCTGGGGCCAACGTCCTGACTTTC.

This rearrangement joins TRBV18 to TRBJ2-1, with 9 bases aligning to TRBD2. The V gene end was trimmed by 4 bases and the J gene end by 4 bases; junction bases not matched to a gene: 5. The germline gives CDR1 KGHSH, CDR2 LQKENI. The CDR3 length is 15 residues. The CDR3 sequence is CASSLQTSGYNEQFF. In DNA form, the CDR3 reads TGTGCCAGCTCACTCCAGACTAGCGGATACAATGAGCAGTTCTTC.

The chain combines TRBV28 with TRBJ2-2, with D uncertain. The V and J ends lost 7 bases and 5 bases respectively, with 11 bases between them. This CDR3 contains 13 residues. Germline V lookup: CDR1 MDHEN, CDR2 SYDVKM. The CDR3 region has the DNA TGTGCCAGCAATTTCCTAGAAACCGGGGAGCTGTTTTTT. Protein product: CASNFLETGELFF. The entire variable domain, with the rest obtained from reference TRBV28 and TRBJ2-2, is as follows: DVKVTQSSRYLVKRTGEKVFLECVQDMDHENMFWYRQDPGLGLRLIYFSYDVKMKEKGDIPEGYSVSREKKERFSLILESASTNQTSMYLCASNFLETGELFFGEGSRLTVL.

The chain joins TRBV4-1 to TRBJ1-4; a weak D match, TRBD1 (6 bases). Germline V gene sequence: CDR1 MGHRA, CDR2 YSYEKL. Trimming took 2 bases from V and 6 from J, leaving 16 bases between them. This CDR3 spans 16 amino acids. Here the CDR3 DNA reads TGCGCCAGCAGCCAATGGGGGCTTCCAGTAGATGAAAAACTGTTTTTT. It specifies CASSQWGLPVDEKLFF.

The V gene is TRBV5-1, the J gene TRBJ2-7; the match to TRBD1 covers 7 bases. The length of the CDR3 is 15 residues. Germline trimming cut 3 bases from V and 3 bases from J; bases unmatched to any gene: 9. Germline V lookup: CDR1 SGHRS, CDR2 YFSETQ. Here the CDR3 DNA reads TGCGCCAGCAGCTCCGACGACAGGGCCATCTACGAGCAGTACTTC. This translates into CASSSDDRAIYEQYF.

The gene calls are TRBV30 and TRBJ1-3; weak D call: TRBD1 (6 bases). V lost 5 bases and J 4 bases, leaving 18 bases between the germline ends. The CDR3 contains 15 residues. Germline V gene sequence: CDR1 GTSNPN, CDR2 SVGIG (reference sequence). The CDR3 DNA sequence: TGTGCCTGGTGGGCGGACAGCCAACCCGGAAACACCATATATTTT. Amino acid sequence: CAWWADSQPGNTIYF.

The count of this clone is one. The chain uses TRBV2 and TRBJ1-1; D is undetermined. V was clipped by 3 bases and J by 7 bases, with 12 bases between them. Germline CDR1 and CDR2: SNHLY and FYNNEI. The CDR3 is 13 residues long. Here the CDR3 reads CASSDGRLNEAFF. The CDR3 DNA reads TGTGCCAGCAGTGATGGCAGACTTAATGAAGCTTTCTTT.

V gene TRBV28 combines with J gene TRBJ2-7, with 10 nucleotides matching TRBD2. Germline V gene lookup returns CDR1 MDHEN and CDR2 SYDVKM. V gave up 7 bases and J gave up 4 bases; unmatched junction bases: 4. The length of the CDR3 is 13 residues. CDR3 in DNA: TGTGCCAGCACCCCACTAGCGGGATACGAGCAGTACTTC. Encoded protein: CASTPLAGYEQYF.

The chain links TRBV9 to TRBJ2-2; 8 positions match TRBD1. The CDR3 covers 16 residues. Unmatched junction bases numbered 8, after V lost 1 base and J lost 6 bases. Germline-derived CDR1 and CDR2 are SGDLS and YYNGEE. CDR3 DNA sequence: TGTGCCAGCAGCGTACAGCAGGGGGCGTTATCCGGGGAGCTGTTTTTT. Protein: CASSVQQGALSGELFF.

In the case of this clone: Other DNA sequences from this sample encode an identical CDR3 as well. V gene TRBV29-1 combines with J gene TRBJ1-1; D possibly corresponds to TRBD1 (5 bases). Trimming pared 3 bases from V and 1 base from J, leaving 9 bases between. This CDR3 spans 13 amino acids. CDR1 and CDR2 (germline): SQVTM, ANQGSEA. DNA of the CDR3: TGCAGCGTTGAGGGCAGGGCGAACACTGAAGCTTTCTTT. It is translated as CSVEGRANTEAFF.

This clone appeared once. CDR3 nucleotide sequence: TGTGCCAGCAGCTTTGGGACAGCTTTCCAAGAGACCCAGTACTTC. Its translation: CASSFGTAFQETQYF. The V and J genes are TRBV5-6 and TRBJ2-5, with 7 bases that match TRBD1. The CDR3 spans 15 residues. The germline gives CDR1 SGHDT, CDR2 YYEEEE. V lost 2 bases and J lost 1; bases outside the gene matches: 5.

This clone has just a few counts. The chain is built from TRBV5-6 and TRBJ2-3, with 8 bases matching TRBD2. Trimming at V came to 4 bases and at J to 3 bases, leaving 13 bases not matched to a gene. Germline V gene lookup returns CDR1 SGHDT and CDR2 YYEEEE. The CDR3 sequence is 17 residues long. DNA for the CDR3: TGTGCCAGCAGCAGACCAGCGGGAGCATGGGGAACAGATACGCAGTATTTT. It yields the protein CASSRPAGAWGTDTQYF.

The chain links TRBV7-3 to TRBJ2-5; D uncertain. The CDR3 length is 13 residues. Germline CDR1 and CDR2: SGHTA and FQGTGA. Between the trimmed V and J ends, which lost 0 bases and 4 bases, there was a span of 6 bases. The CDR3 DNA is TGTGCCAGCAGCTTAACAACCCGAGAGACCCAGTACTTC. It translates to CASSLTTRETQYF.

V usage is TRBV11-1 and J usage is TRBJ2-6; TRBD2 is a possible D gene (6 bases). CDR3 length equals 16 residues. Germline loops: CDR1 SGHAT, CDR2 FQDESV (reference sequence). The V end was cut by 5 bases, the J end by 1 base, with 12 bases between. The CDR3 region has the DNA TGTGCCAGCAGCCAACGGAGGGCTTCTGGGGCCAACGTCCTGACTTTC. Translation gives CASSQRRASGANVLTF.

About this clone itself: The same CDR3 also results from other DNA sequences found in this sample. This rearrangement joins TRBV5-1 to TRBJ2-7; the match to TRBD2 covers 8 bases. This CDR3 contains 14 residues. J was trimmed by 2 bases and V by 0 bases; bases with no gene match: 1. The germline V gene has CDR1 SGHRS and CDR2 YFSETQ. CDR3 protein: CASSLGGLAYEQYF. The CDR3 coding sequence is TGCGCCAGCAGCTTGGGGGGACTAGCCTACGAGCAGTACTTC.

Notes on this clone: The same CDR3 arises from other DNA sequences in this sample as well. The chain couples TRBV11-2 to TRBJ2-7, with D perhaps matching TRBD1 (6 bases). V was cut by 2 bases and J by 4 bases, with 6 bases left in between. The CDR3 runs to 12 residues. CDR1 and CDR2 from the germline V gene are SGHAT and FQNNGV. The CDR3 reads CASSLQGYEQYF. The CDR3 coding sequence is TGTGCCAGCAGCTTACAGGGGTACGAGCAGTACTTC.

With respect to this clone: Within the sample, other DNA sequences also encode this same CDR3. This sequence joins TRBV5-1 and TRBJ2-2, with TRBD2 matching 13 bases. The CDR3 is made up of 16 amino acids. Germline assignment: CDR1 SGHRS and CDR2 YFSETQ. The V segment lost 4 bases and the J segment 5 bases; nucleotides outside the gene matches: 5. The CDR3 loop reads CASSPRTSGSTGELFF. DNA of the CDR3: TGCGCCAGCAGCCCGAGGACTAGCGGGAGTACCGGGGAGCTGTTTTTT.

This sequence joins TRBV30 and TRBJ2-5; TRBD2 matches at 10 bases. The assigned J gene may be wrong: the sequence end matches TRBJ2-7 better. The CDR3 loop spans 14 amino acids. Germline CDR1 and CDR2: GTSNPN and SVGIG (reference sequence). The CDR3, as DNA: TGTGCCTGGACTTCTAGCGGGAGTCTCTACGAGCAGTACTTC. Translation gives CAWTSSGSLYEQYF.

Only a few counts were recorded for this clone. The CDR3, as DNA: TGTGCCAGCAGTGAGCACAGGGGTGGCTACACCTTC. Its protein product is CASSEHRGGYTF. V usage is TRBV2 and J usage is TRBJ1-2, with TRBD1 identical over 7 bases. The V and J ends lost 3 bases and 7 bases, in that order; junction bases with no gene match: 2. CDR3 size: 12 residues. Germline CDR1 SNHLY, CDR2 FYNNEI.

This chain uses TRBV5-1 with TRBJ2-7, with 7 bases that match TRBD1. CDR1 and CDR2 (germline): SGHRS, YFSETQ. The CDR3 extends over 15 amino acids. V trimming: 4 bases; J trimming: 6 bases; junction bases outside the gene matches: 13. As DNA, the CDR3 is TGCGCCAGCAGCGGGGGCCCGACAGGGTATGGCGAGCAGTACTTC. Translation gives CASSGGPTGYGEQYF.

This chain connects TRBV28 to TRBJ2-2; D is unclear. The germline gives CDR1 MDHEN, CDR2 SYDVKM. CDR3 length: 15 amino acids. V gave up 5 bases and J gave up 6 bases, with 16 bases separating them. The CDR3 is CASSLLLGMAGELFF. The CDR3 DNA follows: TGTGCCAGCAGTCTACTCCTGGGTATGGCCGGGGAGCTGTTTTTT.

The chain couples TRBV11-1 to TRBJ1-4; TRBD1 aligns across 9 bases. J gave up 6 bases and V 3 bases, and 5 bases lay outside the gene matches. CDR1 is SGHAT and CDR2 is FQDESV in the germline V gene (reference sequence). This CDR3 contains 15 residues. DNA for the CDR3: TGTGCCAGCAGCTTCGGACAGGGGACGGATGAAAAACTGTTTTTT. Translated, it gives CASSFGQGTDEKLFF.

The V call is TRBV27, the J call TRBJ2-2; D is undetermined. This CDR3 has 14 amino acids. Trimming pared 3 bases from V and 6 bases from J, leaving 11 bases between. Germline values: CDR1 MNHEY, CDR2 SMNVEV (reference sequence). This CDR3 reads CASSLWVLAGELFF. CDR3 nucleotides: TGTGCCAGCAGTTTGTGGGTGTTGGCCGGGGAGCTGTTTTTT.

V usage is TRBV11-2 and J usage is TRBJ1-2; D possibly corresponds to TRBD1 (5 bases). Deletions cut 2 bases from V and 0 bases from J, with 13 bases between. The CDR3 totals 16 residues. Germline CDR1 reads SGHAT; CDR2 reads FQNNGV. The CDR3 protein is CASSLTGGLANYGYTF. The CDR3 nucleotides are TGTGCCAGCAGCTTAACGGGGGGATTAGCTAACTATGGCTACACCTTC.

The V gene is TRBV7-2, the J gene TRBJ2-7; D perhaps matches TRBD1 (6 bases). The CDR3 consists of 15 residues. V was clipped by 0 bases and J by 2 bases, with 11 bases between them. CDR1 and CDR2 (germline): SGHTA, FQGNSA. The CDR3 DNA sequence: TGTGCCAGCAGCTTAGCCCTGGGACACACCTACGAGCAGTACTTC. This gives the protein CASSLALGHTYEQYF.